This record concerns one T cell receptor (beta chain) sequence. Antigen specificity is unknown. These data originate in a study of beta chain features in type 1 diabetes. Study information: No patient-donor differences in age, gender, total cells or subset yield.

Study results and caveats: A definitive answer on HLA type influencing TCRB rearrangement was not reached here. Type 1 diabetes patients showed a moderate but significant shortening of TCRB CDR3s in all four CD4+ subsets. For patients, the naive, central memory and Treg TCRB repertoires appeared more alike than for healthy donors.

Since all of the isolated RNA was reverse transcribed, expressed TCRB transcripts were what got sequenced. The assay was immunoSEQ multiplex PCR, and TCRdb's table has in-frame clones only and misses some. The sample records around 45,000 clones, roughly 47% being singletons. Purity (above 95%) was reached by all sorted populations. This CDR3 spans 15 amino acids. From germline, CDR1 is SGHRS and CDR2 YFSETQ. Deletions cut 0 bases from V and 7 bases from J, with 16 bases between. Sequenced input: stem cell memory CD4+ T cells from blood. This TCR was recovered from a man aged 30 to 45 with type 1 diabetes. The chain couples TRBV5-1 to TRBJ1-2, with TRBD1 as a possible D gene (6 bases). The CDR3 sequence: CASSLGGGQLRGYTF. As DNA, the CDR3 is TGCGCCAGCAGCTTGGGCGGGGGGCAGTTGCGTGGCTACACCTTC.